This T cell receptor beta chain was sequenced for a study of human T cells and chemical hapten exposure (dated by TCRdb to the early 2020s). Regarding the complete study: For sensitization, 2% DPC in acetone was applied to a roughly 2 cm by roughly 2 cm area of upper inner arm skin. The study tracked peripheral blood TCR repertoire changes in vivo during primary and secondary sensitization to the hapten diphenylcyclopropenone (DPC) in alopecia patients. Blood samples were taken from patients before sensitization (week 0) and at 2, 6 and about 24 weeks after DPC sensitization. Patch tests used Finn chambers with 0.01% DPC on the upper back, scored after 6 days by International Contact Dermatitis Research Group standards. The patient cohort, mostly female, included alopecia areata with under or over 50% scalp involvement, alopecia totalis and alopecia universalis. For TCR sequencing, blood came from 25 to 35 alopecia patients at anywhere from one to four time points (pre-sensitization, 2, 6 and 24 weeks). Patients additionally received weekly therapeutic DPC doses to the scalp throughout the roughly 25-week study period. Libraries were combined into a pool for sequencing, and differences in TCR yield between samples came mainly from small differences in library volumes within the pool. Overall study results and their limits: The number of TCRs above 1 in 1000 frequency did not change with DPC sensitization; there was no evidence of global repertoire structure alterations. Patch test score correlated positively with the number of PT1 expanded TCRs, reaching significance at thresholds 8, 16 and 32 but not at 4. Compared with pre-sensitization or healthy control sets, expanded TCRs formed significantly more large CDR3 similarity clusters, which is consistent with antigen-driven responses. Because every patient had alopecia, a presumed autoimmune disease, the patients' immune response might differ from that of healthy individuals. Repeated subsampling changed both the strength of the expansion versus patch-test correlation and the threshold at which the correlation became significant.

What the time point label conveys for this sample: patch test 2, 6 weeks after DPC sensitization. The treatment or condition label, read with the paper, signifies: therapeutic diphenylcyclopropenone sensitization with weekly scalp DPC. At each patch-test visit, blood was drawn before the patch test was applied. To be eligible, patients had to be aged 18 to 70, diagnosed with alopecia and judged suitable for DPC therapy, while pregnant patients were excluded. Total RNA was extracted from unfractionated whole blood collected in Tempus Blood RNA tubes. The cysteine opens and the phenylalanine closes a CDR3 of 15 amino acids. The entry retains the CDR3 DNA only, 45 bases that are in frame from base 1. CDR1 and CDR2 (DFQATT, SNEGSKA) derive from the germline V gene (reference sequence). At the junction V is shortened by 0 bases and J by 7 bases; bases outside the gene matches: 9. Library preparation employed RACE. Sequencing instrument: NextSeq 500. During library preparation, unique molecular identifiers were attached to individual cDNA molecules so that TCRs could be counted quantitatively and reproducibly. Both TCR alpha and TCR beta chains were sequenced from each blood RNA sample. Per the original workflow: Samples had a median of roughly 87,000 TCRs, with a range from about 23,224 to 690,600. The Decombinator software suite was used to annotate V, J and CDR3 in the TCR reads. For PS versus PT1 abundance plots, all samples were subsampled to the same number of TCRs (28,000). Expanded TCRs were defined as absent before sensitization and observed at least eight times at the 2-week time point. Through fastp at Q25 and MiXCR, TCRdb rebuilt clones from the public reads, retaining in-frame beta chains. Entries are consolidated by CDR3 protein sequence, retaining the most common genes and DNA. The V and J calls shown here were made by TCRdb, not taken from the authors' results. The sample table records 110,000 to 150,000 distinct CDR3 sequences; about 11% of these occur just once. Jointly, the top ten make up under 1.5% of the sample.

This clonotype has more than one count but fewer than ten. Its antigen target is currently unknown. No quality values exist for individual bases; no much larger clone is one base distant. The sequence was collected from a woman aged 45-65 years with alopecia areata. Some clones in this sample may be carry-over from other donors' samples. The chain uses TRBV20-1 and TRBJ2-1; TRBD2 agrees with 7 junctional bases. The sequencing here drew on whole blood, taken in connection with sensitization to the hapten diphenylcyclopropenone (DPC). The DNA sequence is as follows: TGCAGTGCTAGAGATTCGCGACTAGCTTTTAATGAGCAGTTCTTC. This codes for CSARDSRLAFNEQFF.